This T cell receptor beta chain was observed in a study of T-cell reconstitution after alpha-beta-depleted transplantation in children. Study-wide results and limits: For some patients, TCRbeta diversity was high at day 60 because of recipient T cells and thymic progenitors that survived.

Notes on this clonotype: Its antigen remains unknown.

The CDR3 covers 14 residues. Germline V CDR1 and CDR2: MNHEY, SVGEGT. V gave up 8 bases and J gave up 9 bases, with 20 bases separating them. This sample's TCRbeta library carried unique molecular identifier barcodes. Via MiXCR, TCRdb re-called the PCR reads, giving one row per CDR3 protein. The sample contains roughly 300,000 distinct CDR3 sequences, 9.5% to 13% of which appear only once. The sequencing here drew on peripheral blood, taken 180 days after TCRalphabeta/CD19-depleted stem cell transplant. The chain joins TRBV6-2 or TRBV6-3 to TRBJ1-5; D perhaps matches TRBD1 (5 bases). This TCR came from a male patient between 2 and 9 years old who had a stem cell transplant for chronic granulomatous disease, so the T cells may come from the graft donor. The chain's CDR3 is CASHDYEGLGPQHF. CDR3 in DNA: TGTGCCAGCCATGACTATGAGGGGCTGGGGCCCCAGCATTTT.